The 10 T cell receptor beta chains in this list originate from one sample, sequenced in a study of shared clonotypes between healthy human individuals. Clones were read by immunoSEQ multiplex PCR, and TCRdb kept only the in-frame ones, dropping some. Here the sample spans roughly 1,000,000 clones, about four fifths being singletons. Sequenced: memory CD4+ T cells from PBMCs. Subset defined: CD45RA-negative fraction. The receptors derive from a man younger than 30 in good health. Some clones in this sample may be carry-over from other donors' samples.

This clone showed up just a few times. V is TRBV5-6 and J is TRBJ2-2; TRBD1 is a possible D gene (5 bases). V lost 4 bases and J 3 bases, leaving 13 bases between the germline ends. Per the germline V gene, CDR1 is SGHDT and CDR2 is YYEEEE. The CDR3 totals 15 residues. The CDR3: CASSPFRVDTGELFF. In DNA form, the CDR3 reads TGTGCCAGCAGCCCATTCAGGGTGGACACCGGGGAGCTGTTTTTT.

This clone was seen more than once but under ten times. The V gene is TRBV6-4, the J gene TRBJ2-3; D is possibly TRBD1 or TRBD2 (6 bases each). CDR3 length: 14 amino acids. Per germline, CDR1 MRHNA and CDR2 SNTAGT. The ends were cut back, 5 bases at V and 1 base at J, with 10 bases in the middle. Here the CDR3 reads CASSHGGRTDTQYF. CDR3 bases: TGTGCCAGCAGTCACGGGGGCCGCACAGATACGCAGTATTTT.

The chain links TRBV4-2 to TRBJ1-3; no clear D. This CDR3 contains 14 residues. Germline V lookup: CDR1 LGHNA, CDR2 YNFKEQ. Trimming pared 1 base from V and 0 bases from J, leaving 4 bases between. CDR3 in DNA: TGTGCCAGCAGCCAAGGGAGCTCTGGAAACACCATATATTTT. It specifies CASSQGSSGNTIYF.

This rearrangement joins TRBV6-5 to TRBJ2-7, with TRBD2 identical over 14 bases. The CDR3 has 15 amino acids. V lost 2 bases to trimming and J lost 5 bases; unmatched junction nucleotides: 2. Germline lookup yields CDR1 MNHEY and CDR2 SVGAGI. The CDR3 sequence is CASSYGTSGSDEQYF. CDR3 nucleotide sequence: TGTGCCAGCAGTTACGGGACTAGCGGGAGTGACGAGCAGTACTTC.

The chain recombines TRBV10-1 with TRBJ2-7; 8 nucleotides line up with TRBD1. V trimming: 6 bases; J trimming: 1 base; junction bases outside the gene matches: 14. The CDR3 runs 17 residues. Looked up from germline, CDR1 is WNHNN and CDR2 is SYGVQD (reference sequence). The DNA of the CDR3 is TGCGCCAGCAGACCCTGGACAGGGCAAAGCTCGTCCTACGAGCAGTACTTC. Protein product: CASRPWTGQSSSYEQYF.

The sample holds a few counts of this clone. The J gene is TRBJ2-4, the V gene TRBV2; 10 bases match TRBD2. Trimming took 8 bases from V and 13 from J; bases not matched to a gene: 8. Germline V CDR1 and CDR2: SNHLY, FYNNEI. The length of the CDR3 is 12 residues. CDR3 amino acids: CASGGSGRAQYF. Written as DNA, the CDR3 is TGTGCCAGCGGGGGGAGCGGGAGGGCCCAGTACTTC.

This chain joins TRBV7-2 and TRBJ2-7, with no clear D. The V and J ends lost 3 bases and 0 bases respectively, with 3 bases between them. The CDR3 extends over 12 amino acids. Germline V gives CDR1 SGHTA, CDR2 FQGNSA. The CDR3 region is CASSFGSYEQYF. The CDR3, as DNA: TGTGCCAGCAGCTTCGGCTCCTACGAGCAGTACTTC.

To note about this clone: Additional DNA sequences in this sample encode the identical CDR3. CDR3 nucleotides: TGTGCCAGCAGCTCACAGGGATATGAGCAGTTCTTC. It translates to CASSSQGYEQFF. This chain connects TRBV7-2 to TRBJ2-1; a weak D match, TRBD1 (6 bases). Germline loops: CDR1 SGHTA, CDR2 FQGNSA. V lost 4 bases to trimming and J lost 8 bases, with 9 bases between them. The CDR3 runs to 12 residues.

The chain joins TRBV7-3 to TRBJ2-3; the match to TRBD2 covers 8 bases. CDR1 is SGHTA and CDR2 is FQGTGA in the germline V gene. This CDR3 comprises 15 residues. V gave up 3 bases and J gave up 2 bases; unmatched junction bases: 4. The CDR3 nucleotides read TGTGCCAGCAGCTTTAGCGGGACTAACACAGATACGCAGTATTTT. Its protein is CASSFSGTNTDTQYF.

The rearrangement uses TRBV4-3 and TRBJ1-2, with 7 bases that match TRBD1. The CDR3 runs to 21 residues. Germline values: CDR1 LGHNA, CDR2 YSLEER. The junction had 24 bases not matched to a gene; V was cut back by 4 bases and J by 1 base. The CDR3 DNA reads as TGCGCCAGCAGCCGCCGCCTCACGACGGGCAAGGGGGCACCGAGTAACTATGGCTACACCTTC. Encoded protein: CASSRRLTTGKGAPSNYGYTF.